A selection of T cell receptor beta chains follows, all from one sample in a study of neoadjuvant anti-PD-1 for oral cavity cancer. Here immunoSEQ multiplex PCR was the method, and the copy in TCRdb shows in-frame clones only, minus some. The table includes around 68,000 clones, roughly nine tenths detected once. This specimen consisted of PBMCs, obtained after nivolumab (anti-PD-1) treatment. All receptors derive from a person aged 40 to 85 with oral cavity squamous cell carcinoma. Both conserved end residues are part of each CDR3.

V: TRBV6-5; J: TRBJ2-7; CDR3: CASSYSTDSTYEQYF
V: TRBV19; J: TRBJ2-7; CDR3: CASSTGLALEQYF
V: TRBV30; J: TRBJ1-2; CDR3: CAWGPDRALFNYGYTF
V: TRBV7-9; J: TRBJ1-1; CDR3: CASSTLAAEAFF
V: TRBV28; J: TRBJ2-5; CDR3: CASSFLAGMGETQYF
V: TRBV5-4; J: TRBJ2-1; CDR3: CASSLGGQNNEQFF
V: TRBV6-5; J: TRBJ2-7; CDR3: CATGLTSSYEQYF
V: TRBV9; J: TRBJ1-5; CDR3: CASSVDARQPQHF
V: TRBV12-1; J: TRBJ2-7; CDR3: CASRKSTWGRENSRAYEQYF
V: TRBV10-3; J: TRBJ2-7; CDR3: CAISGLTHEQYF
V: TRBV30; J: TRBJ1-2; CDR3: CAWNQWYRTKSNYGYTF
V: TRBV19; J: TRBJ1-4; CDR3: CASSTGVGGWNEKLFF
V: TRBV7-8; J: TRBJ1-5; CDR3: CASSFETGVQPQHF
V: TRBV27; J: TRBJ1-3; CDR3: CASSLGGSGNTIYF
V: TRBV6-5; J: TRBJ1-1; CDR3: CASSPPTGANTEAFF
V: TRBV19; J: TRBJ1-5; CDR3: CASSANSGYNQPQHF
V: TRBV6-4; J: TRBJ1-2; CDR3: CASSPLHGYTF
V: TRBV11-2; J: TRBJ1-1; CDR3: CASSSHRVDTEAFF
V: TRBV9; J: TRBJ2-5; CDR3: CASSVLQGETQYF
V: TRBV11-3; J: TRBJ1-1; CDR3: CASSPRSRRVTEAFF
V: TRBV6-5; J: TRBJ1-1; CDR3: CASSTGGSGAFF
V: TRBV4-1; J: TRBJ2-7; CDR3: CASSPGQGARYEQYF
V: TRBV6-5; J: TRBJ1-5; CDR3: CASRPDGSNQPQHF
V: TRBV5-1; J: TRBJ1-2; CDR3: CASSPGEKAGYTF
V: TRBV11-1; J: TRBJ2-1; CDR3: CASSALQGSNNEQFF
V: TRBV19; J: TRBJ2-7; CDR3: CASSIRDRYEQYF
V: TRBV5-1; J: TRBJ1-4; CDR3: CASSFSGGLGEKLFF
V: TRBV6-1; J: TRBJ1-2; CDR3: CASSEMNRFRAGYTF
V: TRBV30; J: TRBJ2-1; CDR3: CAWTKRLSYNEQFF
V: TRBV19; J: TRBJ2-2; CDR3: CASSLWPGKNTGELFF
V: TRBV25-1; J: TRBJ2-6; CDR3: CASSEATSGANVLTF
V: TRBV6-1; J: TRBJ2-1; CDR3: CASSENGIAEQFF
V: TRBV5-1; J: TRBJ2-2; CDR3: CASSLSGLGYTGELFF
V: TRBV10-3; J: TRBJ1-2; CDR3: CAISESGTEFGYTF
V: TRBV5-6; J: TRBJ2-7; CDR3: CASSPRDYPYEQYF
V: TRBV5-6; J: TRBJ2-5; CDR3: CASSTGSGGETQYF
V: TRBV11-2; J: TRBJ1-3; CDR3: CASSSRSDGGNTIYF
V: TRBV7-2; J: TRBJ1-2; CDR3: CASSLRVGGLGYGYTF
V: TRBV7-9; J: TRBJ1-3; CDR3: CASSLGGSSGNTIYF
V: TRBV5-4; J: TRBJ2-7; CDR3: CASSPPGKETYEQYF
V: TRBV5-4; J: TRBJ1-6; CDR3: CATNNVGRNSPLHF
V: TRBV29-1; J: TRBJ1-4; CDR3: CSVGVAGVNEKLFF
V: TRBV10-3; J: TRBJ2-7; CDR3: CAISSGTGDYEQYF